The entry below describes one T cell receptor (beta chain). Its antigen remains unidentified. One entry per CDR3 protein, without DNA, is what TCRdb gives after re-calling the 5' RACE reads. In all, the sample yields a few hundred thousand distinct CDR3 sequences. Per the germline V gene, CDR1 is SGHVS and CDR2 is FQNEAQ. The CDR3 sequence is 17 residues long. The entry originates in a study of T cells expressing NK-cell markers. Study background: Repertoires of TCR beta were obtained from T cells sorted as CD3+CD56+NKG2C+, CD3+CD56+NKG2C- and CD3+CD56-NKG2C+.

Study observations and caveats: In a handful of donors, dominant clonotypes made up roughly 25-60.1% of CD3+CD56-NKG2C+ cells.

The sequencing sample was made of blood T cells: a sorted CD56 or NKG2C T cell subset, CD4+ or CD8+ T cells, or bulk PBMC T cells (not recorded which). This sequence originates from a man between 18 and 29 years old in good health. The chain has TRBV7-8 and TRBJ2-3; TCRdb's D gene call, TRBD2, goes unchecked for lack of DNA. The CDR3 sequence: CASQTSGRVSSTDTQYF.